A selection of T cell receptor beta chains follows, all from one sample in a study of blood T cell repertoires in COVID-19. Clones were sequenced by immunoSEQ multiplex PCR, and TCRdb holds only the in-frame ones, with some missing. Found here are about 210,000 clones, roughly four fifths of them singletons; the top ten hold more than 10%. The material sequenced was peripheral blood. The source is a woman between 40 and 50 years old with acute or convalescent COVID-19. CDR3s include the opening cysteine and the closing phenylalanine or tryptophan. Fields, in order: D gene, J gene, clone size, V gene, CDR3 protein, CDR3 DNA. D genes are given only for firm matches. Size is omitted from some rows. Given values are once, few, many or a class for expanded clones.

-,TRBJ1-5,-,TRBV30,CAWSAGQTNQPQHF,TGTGCCTGGAGTGCTGGGCAGACCAATCAGCCCCAGCATTTT
-,TRBJ2-1,-,TRBV20-1,CSASDFSGTKGDEQFF,TGCAGTGCTAGTGACTTCTCCGGGACTAAGGGGGATGAGCAGTTCTTC
TRBD2,TRBJ2-3,-,TRBV5-1,CASTTLLAGGITDTQYF,TGCGCCAGCACTACGCTCCTAGCGGGGGGGATCACAGATACGCAGTATTTT
TRBD1,TRBJ1-5,-,TRBV19,CASSRDRDQPQHF,TGTGCCAGTAGCCGGGACAGGGATCAGCCCCAGCATTTT
-,TRBJ1-1,-,TRBV29-1,CSVSWRGNTEAFF,TGCAGCGTAAGCTGGAGGGGGAACACTGAAGCTTTCTTT
-,TRBJ1-2,-,TRBV5-1,CASSLPGYGYTF,TGCGCCAGCAGCTTGCCGGGGTATGGCTACACCTTC
-,TRBJ2-3,once,TRBV5-1,CASTGVTDTQYF,TGCGCCAGTACGGGGGTGACAGATACGCAGTATTTT
TRBD1,TRBJ2-7,-,TRBV6-5,CASTHRDRTYEQYF,TGTGCCAGCACCCACAGGGACAGGACTTACGAGCAGTACTTC
-,TRBJ1-5,-,TRBV5-1,CASSLGEYGNQPQHF,TGCGCCAGCAGCTTGGGGGAGTATGGGAATCAGCCCCAGCATTTT
-,TRBJ2-3,-,TRBV19,CASNQRPRSTDTQYF,TGTGCCAGTAACCAGCGGCCTCGTAGCACAGATACGCAGTATTTT
TRBD2,TRBJ2-1,-,TRBV4-2,CASSQLYGLAGVYYNEQFF,TGTGCCAGCAGCCAACTATATGGACTAGCGGGAGTGTATTACAATGAGCAGTTCTTC
TRBD2,TRBJ2-1,-,TRBV30,CAWTLAGVNEQFF,TGTGCCTGGACACTAGCGGGAGTCAATGAGCAGTTCTTC
-,TRBJ2-7,-,TRBV6-5,CASSYSMQGGEQYF,TGTGCCAGCAGTTACTCGATGCAAGGCGGGGAGCAGTACTTC